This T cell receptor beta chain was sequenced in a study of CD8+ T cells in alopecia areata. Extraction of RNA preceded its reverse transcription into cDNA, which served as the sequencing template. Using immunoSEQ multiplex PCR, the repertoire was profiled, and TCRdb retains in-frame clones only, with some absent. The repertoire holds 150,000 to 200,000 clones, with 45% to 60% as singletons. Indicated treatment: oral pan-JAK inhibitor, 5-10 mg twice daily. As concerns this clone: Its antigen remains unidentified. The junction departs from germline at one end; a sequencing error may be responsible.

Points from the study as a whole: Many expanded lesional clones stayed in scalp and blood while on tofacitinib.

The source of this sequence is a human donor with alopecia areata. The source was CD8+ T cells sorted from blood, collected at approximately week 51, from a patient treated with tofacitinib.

The CDR3 bases are TGTGCCAGCAGTTTGTTCCAGGGTGTCTCCCACGAGCAGTACTTC. It specifies CASSLFQGVSHEQYF. The V and J genes are TRBV27 and TRBJ2-7, with D possibly TRBD1 on 5 matching bases. Germline values: CDR1 MNHEY, CDR2 SMNVEV (reference sequence). This CDR3 region has 15 residues.